Below, one TCR beta chain is given with its context. The TCR beta library used iRepertoire HTBI primers with Arm-PCR amplification of CDR3. Each CDR3 protein gets one entry after TCRdb re-called the multiplex PCR reads with MiXCR. The sample yields under 500,000 distinct CDR3 sequences, around 15% seen once. This entry belongs to a study of regulatory T cells in long-lasting Graves disease. Time point defined: newly diagnosed GD, antithyroid drugs for less than 3 months. PBMC-extracted RNA yielded the TCR library. Trimming pared 5 bases from V and 2 bases from J, leaving 24 bases between. CDR3 length equals 18 residues. Germline lookup yields CDR1 SEHNR and CDR2 FQNEAQ (reference sequence). The same data also went into a second study, on T cells in Graves' hyperthyroidism and ophthalmopathy. That source adds: HTBI primers were the set used in a first-round RT-PCR of the TCR CDR3.

The clonotype originates from a woman aged 30 to 39 with Graves disease. The chain has TRBV7-9 and TRBJ2-5, with D unresolved. Sequenced here: peripheral blood mononuclear cells (PBMCs), sampled at new diagnosis, from a patient treated with antithyroid drugs. CDR3 DNA sequence: TGTGCCAGCAGCCCTACTCCTGACCGACGAATCGGGCAAGAGACCCAGTACTTC. This gives the protein CASSPTPDRRIGQETQYF.